The 25 T cell receptor beta chains below come from one sample, sequenced in a study of metastatic and nonmetastatic thyroid tumors. TCRdb re-processed the PCR reads through MiXCR. The sample lists tens of thousands of clones, about 20% occurring once. Before thyroid surgery, none of the patients had received any treatment. Sequenced sample: blood. All receptors derive from a female donor with papillary thyroid cancer or a benign thyroid nodule (not recorded which). Some clones in this sample may be carry-over from other donors' samples.

This clone was found many times. V gene TRBV19 combines with J gene TRBJ1-5, with 11 bases fitting TRBD1. This CDR3 region has 15 residues. The germline CDR1 and CDR2 sequences are LNHDA and SQIVND (reference sequence). With V trimmed by 3 bases and J by 7 bases, 5 bases remained unmatched. In DNA, the CDR3 is TGTGCCAGTAGTATTTGGACAGGGGGCAGCCAGCCCCAGCATTTT. This sequence encodes CASSIWTGGSQPQHF.

Many counts were recorded for this clone. The J gene is TRBJ1-1, the V gene TRBV9; TRBD1 aligns across 9 bases. The CDR3 totals 16 residues. With 0 bases clipped from V and 4 bases from J, the junction kept 7 bases outside the gene matches. Germline CDR1 is SGDLS and CDR2 is YYNGEE. CDR3 sequence (DNA): TGTGCCAGCAGCGTAGCCAGGGACAGGGTTAGCACTGAAGCTTTCTTT. This translates into CASSVARDRVSTEAFF.

This clone has at least ten counts. The CDR3 sequence: CAISEGTSGEYEQYF. In DNA form, the CDR3 reads TGTGCCATCAGTGAAGGGACTAGCGGGGAATACGAGCAGTACTTC. The V call is TRBV10-3, the J call TRBJ2-7; 13 bases line up with TRBD2. Germline values: CDR1 ENHRY, CDR2 SYGVKD. V lost 3 bases and J lost 4; bases outside the gene matches: 3. This CDR3 spans 15 amino acids.

The chain joins TRBV6-2 or TRBV6-3 to TRBJ2-2; no definite D call. The ends were cut back, 7 bases at V and 2 bases at J, with 14 bases in the middle. The CDR3 runs to 15 residues. Germline loops: CDR1 MNHEY, CDR2 SVGEGT. DNA for the CDR3: TGTGCCAGCAACGACTTCCGGGTTAACACCGGGGAGCTGTTTTTT. This gives the protein CASNDFRVNTGELFF.

The chain has TRBV7-3 and TRBJ2-1, with 9 bases lining up with TRBD2. Germline CDR1 is SGHTA and CDR2 is FQGTGA. The CDR3 has 16 residues. Trimming took 1 base from V and 9 from J; bases not matched to a gene: 10. The CDR3 coding sequence is TGTGCCAGCAGCTTAATGGGGACTAGCAGTCAGTTTGAGCAGTTCTTC. It is translated as CASSLMGTSSQFEQFF.

On this clone itself: No conserved phenylalanine or tryptophan is present at the end of the CDR3, so a read error is the likely explanation. DNA for the CDR3: TGTGCCAGCAGTTCGGGGGGGCCCCCAGATACGCAGTATCTT. It encodes CASSSGGPPDTQYL. This chain uses TRBV28 with TRBJ2-3; 8 bases are shared with TRBD2. The CDR3 spans 14 residues. V lost 4 bases to trimming and J lost 4 bases; unmatched junction nucleotides: 4. Germline V gives CDR1 MDHEN, CDR2 SYDVKM.

This clone was found a few times. A read error is likely, as this CDR3 ends without the conserved phenylalanine or tryptophan. The rearrangement links TRBV11-2 to TRBJ2-2, with D possibly being TRBD2 (5 bases). This CDR3 region has 15 residues. Germline V gene lookup returns CDR1 SGHAT and CDR2 FQNNGV. The CDR3: CASSSMAGNIGELFL. CDR3 in DNA: TGTGCCAGCAGCTCGATGGCCGGGAACATCGGGGAGCTGTTTCTT.

This clone occurred a few times. Just one base apart from a much larger clone, this may be a read error. This chain uses TRBV4-1 with TRBJ1-5; D is uncertain. The germline gives CDR1 MGHRA, CDR2 YSYEKL. The CDR3 totals 16 residues. With 1 base removed from V and 5 bases from J, the gap between germline ends came to 15 bases. DNA for the CDR3: TGCGCCAGCAGCCAAGTCTTGAAATATAACCATCAGCCCCAGCATTTT. Its protein is CASSQVLKYNHQPQHF.

This clone has at least ten counts. This rearrangement joins TRBV5-1 to TRBJ1-1, with 7 positions matching TRBD1. The CDR3 has 12 residues. Trimming cost V 8 bases and J 8 bases; bases outside gene matches: 9. The germline V gene has CDR1 SGHRS and CDR2 YFSETQ. In DNA, the CDR3 is TGCGCCAGGGGAATAACAGGGGTGGAAGCTTTCTTT. As protein: CARGITGVEAFF.

This clone appeared many times. The J gene is TRBJ1-2, the V gene TRBV6-1, with D perhaps matching TRBD1 (5 bases). There are 14 residues in the CDR3. Trimming shortened V by 6 bases and J by 3 bases, and 14 bases separated the two germline ends. Per germline, CDR1 MNHNS and CDR2 SASEGT. CDR3 nucleotides: TGTGCCAGCAGGGGACGCCCGCCCTACTATGGCTACACCTTC. It is translated as CASRGRPPYYGYTF.

The table lists this clone with many counts. The chain is built from TRBV29-1 and TRBJ1-2; D not certain. V was pared by 3 bases and J by 0 bases, with 8 bases between. Looked up from germline, CDR1 is SQVTM and CDR2 is ANQGSEA. This CDR3 is built from 13 residues. The CDR3 here is CSVEGRPNYGYTF. The CDR3 nucleotides read TGCAGCGTTGAGGGCAGACCTAACTATGGCTACACCTTC.

V usage is TRBV20-1 and J usage is TRBJ1-3; 7 bases align to TRBD1. The CDR3 contains 15 residues. With V trimmed by 0 bases and J by 6 bases, 8 bases remained unmatched. The germline V gene encodes CDR1 DFQATT and CDR2 SNEGSKA (reference sequence). DNA for the CDR3: TGCAGTGCTAGAGATCGGCAGGGGGGGTCAAACACCATATATTTT. Residues: CSARDRQGGSNTIYF.

This clone was seen more than once but under ten times. The CDR3 region is CATSAPGPRDYEQYF. CDR3 in DNA: TGTGCCACCAGCGCTCCGGGTCCAAGGGATTACGAGCAGTACTTC. The chain uses TRBV15 and TRBJ2-7; the D is unclear. Germline assignment: CDR1 LNHNV and CDR2 YYDKDF (reference sequence). V gave up 5 bases and J gave up 4 bases, with 18 bases separating them. The CDR3 spans 15 residues. The full variable domain, rest sourced from reference TRBV15 and TRBJ2-7, is DAMVIQNPRYQVTQFGKPVTLSCSQTLNHNVMYWYQQKSSQAPKLLFHYYDKDFNNEADTPDNFQSRRPNTSFCFLDIRSPGLGDTAMYLCATSAPGPRDYEQYFGPGTRLTVT.

This clone showed up many times. The rearrangement uses TRBV18 and TRBJ1-5; D gene ambiguous. Trimming removed 2 bases from V and 3 bases from J, with 5 bases in between. Germline V gene sequence: CDR1 KGHSH, CDR2 LQKENI. The CDR3 is 13 residues long. The CDR3 coding sequence is TGTGCCAGCTCACCATACAACAATCAGCCCCAGCATTTT. Its translation: CASSPYNNQPQHF.

V and J are TRBV6-1 and TRBJ1-2; D gene uncertain. CDR1 and CDR2 from the germline V gene are MNHNS and SASEGT. V lost 7 bases to trimming and J lost 2 bases, with 17 bases between them. The CDR3 is 15 residues long. The CDR3 DNA reads as TGTGCCAGCATACCTTCTCCAGGAAGGAACTATGGCTACACCTTC. Translation gives CASIPSPGRNYGYTF.

In this sample, this clone turned up a few times. Written as DNA, the CDR3 is TGTGCCAGCGGAAGATCCAATCTCTACGAGCAGTACTTC. Translation gives CASGRSNLYEQYF. The chain joins TRBV27 to TRBJ2-7; the D is unclear. The V and J ends lost 8 bases and 3 bases respectively, with 14 bases between them. Germline CDR1 reads MNHEY; CDR2 reads SMNVEV (reference sequence). CDR3 length: 13 amino acids.

In this sample, this clone turned up many times. The chain has TRBV15 and TRBJ1-1; 8 bases align to TRBD1. The V gene's germline CDR1 is LNHNV and CDR2 YYDKDF (reference sequence). The CDR3 contains 15 residues. With 6 bases clipped from V and 0 bases from J, the junction kept 6 bases outside the gene matches. This CDR3 reads CATRGTGSMNTEAFF. The CDR3 nucleotides are TGTGCCACCAGAGGGACAGGCTCTATGAACACTGAAGCTTTCTTT.

The chain combines TRBV20-1 with TRBJ2-5; D call uncertain. The CDR3 runs to 12 residues. The germline V and J ends were trimmed by 5 bases and 3 bases, with 10 bases remaining between them. Germline CDR1 reads DFQATT; CDR2 reads SNEGSKA (reference sequence). DNA for the CDR3: TGCAGTGCTCCCGGCGCAGAAGAGACCCAGTACTTC. The encoded protein is CSAPGAEETQYF.

This clone was counted between two and nine times. The chain combines TRBV30 with TRBJ2-3, with D perhaps matching TRBD1 or TRBD2 (5 bases each). The length of the CDR3 is 15 residues. CDR1 and CDR2 from the germline V gene are GTSNPN and SVGIG (reference sequence). V was cut by 5 bases and J by 0 bases, with 15 bases left in between. CDR3 in DNA: TGTGCCTGGTACCCGGGGCGGGTAAGCACAGATACGCAGTATTTT. Protein product: CAWYPGRVSTDTQYF.

The rearrangement joins TRBV6-1 to TRBJ1-2; TRBD1 matches 12 bases. The CDR3 has 15 amino acids. With V trimmed by 4 bases and J by 8 bases, 8 bases remained unmatched. In germline, CDR1 is MNHNS, CDR2 SASEGT. The CDR3 nucleotides read TGTGCCAGCAGTGGAGGGACAGGGGGCTTGGGAGGCTACACCTTC. Its translation is CASSGGTGGLGGYTF.

The V gene is TRBV30, the J gene TRBJ1-2, with D maybe TRBD1 (5 bases). CDR1 and CDR2 (germline): GTSNPN, SVGIG (reference sequence). V lost 7 bases and J 4 bases, leaving 16 bases between the germline ends. CDR3 length: 13 residues. CDR3 in amino acids: CAYTRVTGYGYTF. Here the CDR3 DNA reads TGTGCCTATACCAGGGTGACCGGCTATGGCTACACCTTC.

This clone appeared a few times. This chain uses TRBV4-2 with TRBJ2-5; 8 nucleotides agree with TRBD2. J was trimmed by 4 bases and V by 1 base; bases with no gene match: 11. The CDR3 runs 17 residues. Germline V gene lookup returns CDR1 LGHNA and CDR2 YNFKEQ. The chain's CDR3 is CASSQVGSGGGVETQYF. CDR3 in DNA: TGTGCCAGCAGCCAAGTTGGGAGCGGGGGTGGTGTAGAGACCCAGTACTTC.

The sample holds many counts of this clone. The chain employs TRBV11-2 and TRBJ2-7, with 10 positions matching TRBD2. The CDR3 covers 15 residues. The germline V gene has CDR1 SGHAT and CDR2 FQNNGV. V was clipped by 7 bases and J by 4 bases; unmatched bases: 10. Here the CDR3 DNA reads TGTGCCAGCACCCTGGGGCTAGCGGGAGTGTACGAGCAGTACTTC. This translates into CASTLGLAGVYEQYF.

This clone was detected many times. The junction and the germline gene differ at one end; a read error may be behind it. This sequence joins TRBV6-1 and TRBJ2-5, with TRBD1 as a possible D gene (5 bases). Germline lookup yields CDR1 MNHNS and CDR2 SASEGT. This CDR3 has 13 amino acids. The CDR3 loop is CASSDTIQGSPGF. The CDR3 DNA follows: TGTGCCAGCAGTGATACCATCCAGGGCTCCCCCGGCTTC.

This clone was observed many times. The chain is built from TRBV2 and TRBJ2-1, with 13 bases identical to TRBD2. Losses at the gene ends were 6 bases for V and 7 bases for J; bases not matched to a gene: 6. The CDR3 totals 15 residues. Germline V gene data show CDR1 as SNHLY and CDR2 as FYNNEI. The CDR3 DNA reads TGTGCCAGCAGGCTAGGGACTAGCGGGATAAATGAGCAGTTCTTC. As protein: CASRLGTSGINEQFF.